The T cell receptor beta chain under discussion was sequenced for a study of beta chain features in type 1 diabetes. This clone has ten or more counts. No antigen is known for it. Study outcomes and limitations: The naive, central memory and Treg TCRB repertoires showed an apparent similarity that was greater among patients than among healthy donors.

Deletions cut 7 bases from V and 9 bases from J, with 16 bases between. The CDR3 totals 13 residues. The germline V gene has CDR1 SNHLY and CDR2 FYNNEI. Expressed TCRB transcripts were sequenced, since all the RNA that had been isolated was reverse transcribed. Measured with immunoSEQ multiplex PCR; TCRdb has only the in-frame clones, and not every one. The sample yields some 270,000 clones, around 7.8% seen once. This TCR derives from a woman under 30 in good health. The chain joins TRBV2 to TRBJ2-1; D is ambiguous. Input material: central memory CD4+ T cells from blood. The DNA for the CDR3 is TGTGCCAGCACTCCAAGCTTCGGAGTTGAGCAGTTCTTC. Its protein product is CASTPSFGVEQFF.